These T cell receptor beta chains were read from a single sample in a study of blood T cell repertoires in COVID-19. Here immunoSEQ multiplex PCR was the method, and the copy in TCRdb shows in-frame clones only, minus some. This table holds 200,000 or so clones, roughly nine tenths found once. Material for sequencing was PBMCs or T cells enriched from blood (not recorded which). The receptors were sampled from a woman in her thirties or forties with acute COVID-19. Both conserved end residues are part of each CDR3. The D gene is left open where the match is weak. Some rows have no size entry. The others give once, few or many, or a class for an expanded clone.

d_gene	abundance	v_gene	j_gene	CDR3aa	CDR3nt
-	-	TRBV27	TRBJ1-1	CASSSSWRVEAFF	TGTGCCAGCAGTTCCAGCTGGCGGGTTGAAGCTTTCTTT
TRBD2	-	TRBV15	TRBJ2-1	CATSREASGGAYNEQFF	TGTGCCACCAGCAGAGAAGCGAGCGGGGGGGCCTACAATGAGCAGTTCTTC
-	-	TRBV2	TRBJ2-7	CASSDRTGTSQYF	TGTGCCAGCAGTGATCGTACAGGGACATCGCAGTACTTC
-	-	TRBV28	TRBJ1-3	CAYQASSGNTIYF	TGTGCCTACCAGGCGAGCTCTGGAAACACCATATATTTT
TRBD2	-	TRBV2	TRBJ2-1	CASSVLLAGGPHEQFF	TGTGCCAGCAGCGTCCTCCTCGCGGGAGGGCCCCATGAGCAGTTCTTC
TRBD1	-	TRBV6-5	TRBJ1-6	CASSKNRDRNSPLHF	TGTGCCAGCAGCAAGAACCGGGACAGAAATTCACCCCTCCACTTT
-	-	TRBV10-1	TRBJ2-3	CASSDVRVFGTDTQYF	TGCGCCAGCAGTGATGTTAGAGTCTTTGGCACAGATACGCAGTATTTT
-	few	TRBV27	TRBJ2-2	CASSPWQTGELFF	TGTGCCAGCAGCCCTTGGCAGACCGGGGAGCTGTTTTTT
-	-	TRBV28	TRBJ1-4	CASHASGEKLFF	TGTGCCAGCCATGCCAGTGGCGAAAAACTGTTTTTT
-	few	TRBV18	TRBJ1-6	CASSPSARHNSPLHF	TGTGCCAGCTCACCATCCGCCAGGCATAATTCACCCCTCCACTTT
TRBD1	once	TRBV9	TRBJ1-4	CASSLTGAQTHEKLFF	TGTGCCAGCAGCCTAACAGGGGCCCAAACTCATGAAAAACTGTTTTTT
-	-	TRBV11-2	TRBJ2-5	CASSLEGGAGYNQETQYF	TGTGCCAGCAGCTTAGAGGGGGGTGCAGGCTACAACCAAGAGACCCAGTACTTC
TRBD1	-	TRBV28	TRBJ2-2	CASSPWDRGNTGELFF	TGTGCCAGCAGTCCGTGGGACAGGGGGAACACCGGGGAGCTGTTTTTT
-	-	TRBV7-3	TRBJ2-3	CASSLPGVDTQYF	TGTGCCAGCAGCTTACCCGGGGTAGATACGCAGTATTTT
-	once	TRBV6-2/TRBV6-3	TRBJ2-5	CASSYLLDRFRQEETQYF	TGTGCCAGCAGTTACTTACTAGACAGGTTTCGGCAGGAAGAGACCCAGTACTTC
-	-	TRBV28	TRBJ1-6	CASRQQGFGSYNSPLHF	TGTGCCAGCAGGCAGCAGGGATTTGGCTCCTATAATTCACCCCTCCACTTT
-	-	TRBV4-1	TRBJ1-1	CASSQEIGQNTEAFF	TGCGCCAGCAGCCAAGAAATCGGACAGAACACTGAAGCTTTCTTT
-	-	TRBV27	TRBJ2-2	CASSTHLGDTGELFF	TGTGCCAGCAGCACGCACCTCGGGGACACCGGGGAGCTGTTTTTT
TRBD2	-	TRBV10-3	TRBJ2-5	CAAREGTTTQETQYF	TGTGCCGCAAGGGAGGGGACGACTACCCAAGAGACCCAGTACTTC
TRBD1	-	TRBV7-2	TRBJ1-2	CASSLVGQGTGIDGYTF	TGTGCCAGCAGCTTAGTAGGCCAGGGGACAGGGATCGATGGCTACACCTTC
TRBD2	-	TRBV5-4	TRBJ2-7	CASSLAGGLAGEEQYF	TGTGCCAGCAGCTTGGCCGGAGGACTAGCGGGGGAAGAGCAGTACTTC
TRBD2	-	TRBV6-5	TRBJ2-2	CASSSRGGDHGELFF	TGTGCCAGCAGTTCCCGCGGGGGAGATCACGGGGAGCTGTTTTTT
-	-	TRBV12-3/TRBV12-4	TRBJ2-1	CASRDWEFEQFF	TGTGCCAGCAGAGACTGGGAGTTTGAGCAGTTCTTC
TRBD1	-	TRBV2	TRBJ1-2	CASRQTGYYGYTF	TGTGCCAGCAGACAGACAGGGTACTATGGCTACACCTTC
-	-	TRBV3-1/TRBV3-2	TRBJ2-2	CASSQARTGELFF	TGTGCCAGCAGCCAAGCCCGGACCGGGGAGCTGTTTTTT
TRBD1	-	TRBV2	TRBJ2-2	CASGGQGMNTGELFF	TGTGCCAGCGGCGGACAGGGAATGAACACCGGGGAGCTGTTTTTT
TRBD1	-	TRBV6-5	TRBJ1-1	CASSLIGGGTGEAFF	TGTGCCAGCAGTTTAATAGGAGGCGGGACAGGGGAAGCTTTCTTT
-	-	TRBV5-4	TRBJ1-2	CASSLDQDSLSTAF	TGTGCCAGCAGCTTGGATCAGGACTCCCTTTCGACCGCCTTC
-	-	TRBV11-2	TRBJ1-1	CASSAAQSSTEAFF	TGTGCCAGCAGCGCGGCCCAATCGTCCACTGAAGCTTTCTTT
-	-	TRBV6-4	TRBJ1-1	CASRYSMNTEAFF	TGTGCCAGCAGGTACAGCATGAACACTGAAGCTTTCTTT
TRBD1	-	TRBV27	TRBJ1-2	CASSQGAYYGYTF	TGTGCCAGCAGTCAGGGGGCATACTATGGCTACACCTTC
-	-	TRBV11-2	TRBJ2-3	CASSLATSTDTQYF	TGTGCCAGCAGCTTAGCGACTAGCACAGATACGCAGTATTTT
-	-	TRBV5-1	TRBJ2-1	CASSPLGGDEQFF	TGCGCCAGCAGCCCCCTTGGGGGCGATGAGCAGTTCTTC
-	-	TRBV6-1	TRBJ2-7	CASSESPGPSDEQYF	TGTGCCAGCAGTGAATCTCCAGGGCCGTCGGACGAGCAGTACTTC
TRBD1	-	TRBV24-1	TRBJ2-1	CATSAGTAYNEQFF	TGTGCCACCAGTGCAGGGACAGCCTACAATGAGCAGTTCTTC
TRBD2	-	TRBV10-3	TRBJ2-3	CAISVGVAGAGDTQYF	TGTGCCATCAGTGTTGGGGTAGCGGGAGCTGGGGATACGCAGTATTTT
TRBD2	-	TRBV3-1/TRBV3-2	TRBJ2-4	CASSPRNSGRKNIQYF	TGTGCCAGCAGCCCCAGAAACAGCGGGAGAAAAAACATTCAGTACTTC
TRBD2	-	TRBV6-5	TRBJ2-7	CASMLGRGPYEQYF	TGTGCCAGCATGCTAGGGAGGGGCCCCTACGAGCAGTACTTC
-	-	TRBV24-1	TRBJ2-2	CATSDPSANTGELFF	TGTGCCACCAGTGATCCCTCAGCGAACACCGGGGAGCTGTTTTTT
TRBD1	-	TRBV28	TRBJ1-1	CASPRGTGTEAFF	TGTGCCAGCCCCAGGGGGACAGGGACTGAAGCTTTCTTT
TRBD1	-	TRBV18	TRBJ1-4	CASSPPAGGKSEKLFF	TGTGCCAGCTCACCACCGGCAGGGGGAAAGAGTGAAAAACTGTTTTTT